This T cell receptor (beta chain) originates from a study of T-cell memory formation after mild COVID-19. Overall study: TCR clusters were mostly confined to one donor each. Study observations and caveats: Shrinking CD4+ clones were chiefly CM and EM; CD8+ ones were chiefly EMRA.

A single record per CDR3 protein comes from TCRdb applying MiXCR to the 5' RACE reads. The sample gives just under 550,000 distinct CDR3 sequences, about a fifth of which show up once; 9.5% to 15% is in the top ten. About this clonotype itself: As yet, its antigen is unknown.

This CDR3 spans 14 amino acids. Trimming stripped 2 bases from V and 1 base from J, with 9 bases between. Germline V gives CDR1 SGHDT, CDR2 YYEEEE. The chain couples TRBV5-6 to TRBJ1-2; no firm D call. The specimen was PBMCs or a T cell subset sorted from them (not recorded which). The sequence came from an adult woman who had mild COVID-19 (a few samples of this study predate the infection). Cell type and time point are not known. Here the CDR3 DNA reads TGTGCCAGCAGCTTAGGTCAGATTAACTATGGCTACACCTTC. As protein: CASSLGQINYGYTF.